One T cell receptor (beta chain) is described in this entry. Its target is unknown. Only in-frame clones appear in the TCRdb table, and some are missing; sequencing was by immunoSEQ multiplex PCR. The table shows roughly 110,000 clones, with 85% to 95% occurring only once. This CDR3 contains 15 residues. Germline assignment: CDR1 MNHEY and CDR2 SMNVEV (reference sequence). Trimming took 5 bases from V and 5 from J, leaving 19 bases between them. The sample is drawn from a study of graft-versus-host responses after intestinal transplantation. Study in general: Multivisceral, liver-intestinal, or isolated intestinal transplants were received by the recipients. Induction with anti-thymocyte globulin, then tacrolimus and steroids for approximately three years, was given to all recipients.

Findings and caveats of the study: High graft-versus-host to host-versus-graft clonal ratios were found in allografts of patients who had graft-donor T cell macrochimerism. Recipient marrow showed GvH clones, some seen first in ileum or blood.

The TCR originated in a human donor who was the organ donor for an intestinal transplant. Here the sequenced sample was unstimulated CD8+ T cells sorted from spleen or lymph node cells, taken before transplant. The genes are TRBV27 and TRBJ2-7; D is undetermined. The CDR3 loop reads CASSPLTDAGHEQYF. The CDR3 bases are TGTGCCAGCAGTCCCTTAACCGACGCCGGTCACGAGCAGTACTTC.